This TCR beta chain is from a study of T cell responses to AZD1222 COVID-19 vaccine (dated by TCRdb to the early 2020s). As for the study more broadly: AZD1222 recipients whose second dose came at about 4 weeks and those whose second dose came at about 12 weeks were combined into one group, since spike-specific TCR depth and breadth did not differ between the two schedules. TCR sequencing was performed for 230 to 250 trial participants, of whom roughly 200 were given two doses of AZD1222 and roughly 25 were given two doses of MenACWY control vaccine. Trial participants were enrolled into age subgroups of 18-55, 56-69 and 70-plus years, which contained around 150, 28 and 57 TCR-sequenced participants, respectively.

The time point label on this specimen signifies: baseline before first vaccination. Vaccinee samples came from UK trials COV001 and COV002, including a single-blind randomized controlled phase 2/3 trial of AZD1222 (ChAdOx1 nCoV-19) in healthy adults. For TCRbeta chain sequencing, PBMC samples from trial participants were taken at day 0 and at day 28 after the second dose. The CDR3 regions of human TCRbeta chains were analyzed by immunosequencing. Regarding the original processing steps: Repertoire TCRs were checked for matches against a reference library of SARS-CoV-2-specific TCRs that had been generated using the MIRA antigen-specificity platform. Breadth meant the fraction of unique TCRs that were SARS-CoV-2-associated, whereas depth meant the fraction of total T cells that were SARS-CoV-2-associated. Each spike-specific TCR was assigned to its reactive spike region and to a CD4 or CD8 class using the MIRA data. Log10-transformed breadth and depth values were compared by one-way ANOVA with Sidak's multiple comparisons tests. TCRdb obtained this table from immuneACCESS and retained in-frame rearrangements with V and J assigned. These tables miss some clones; where compared with another copy, unresolved V genes account for less than half of the shortfall, and the remainder is unexplained. Clonal size and the V and J genes are those of that table, whereas D and trimming came from the DNA. This sample is represented by fewer than 150,000 clones; approximately 93% of them were singletons. 2.5% to 4% of the sample goes to the ten largest clones.

Comment on this clone: Its binding antigen is unknown. Base qualities were left out, and no much larger clone turns up one base away.

Results the study describes overall, beyond this receptor: Because no day 14 peak-response samples were available, repertoires were characterized only after the peak T cell response. The whole spike protein was spanned by vaccine-associated CD4 TCRs, and dominant responses were seen in regions 160-218 and 743-854. Participants were mostly white British, with more females than males. The authors suggested clonal diversity may have been underestimated. A significant rise in spike-specific TCR breadth and depth was observed after two AZD1222 doses relative to day 0 and relative to MenACWY recipients. In the small 56-69-year group, the increase in depth fell short of significance, most likely because of low power. Reportedly, close to half of the unique spike-specific TCRs recognized epitopes lying outside the regions that are mutated in the B.1.351 and B.1.1.7 variants. Conclusions about previously exposed vaccinees were limited because only a handful of AZD1222 recipients were SARS-CoV-2 seropositive at baseline.

The germline ends are 6 bases apart after V is trimmed by 2 bases and J by 1 base. The germline V gene (reference sequence) yields SGHKS for CDR1 and YYEKEE for CDR2. Spanning cysteine to phenylalanine, the CDR3 consists of 13 amino acids. Only the CDR3 region is kept as DNA, spanning 39 bases read in frame from base 1. This clonotype originated in an adult in good health. In this chain, TRBV5-5 is recombined with TRBJ2-5, with TRBD1 perhaps the D gene, on 6 matching bases. The sequencing here drew on peripheral blood, taken on day 0 of AZD1222 vaccination. The sequenced DNA: TGTGCCAGCAGCTTCAGGGGCCAAGAGACCCAGTACTTC. This codes for CASSFRGQETQYF.